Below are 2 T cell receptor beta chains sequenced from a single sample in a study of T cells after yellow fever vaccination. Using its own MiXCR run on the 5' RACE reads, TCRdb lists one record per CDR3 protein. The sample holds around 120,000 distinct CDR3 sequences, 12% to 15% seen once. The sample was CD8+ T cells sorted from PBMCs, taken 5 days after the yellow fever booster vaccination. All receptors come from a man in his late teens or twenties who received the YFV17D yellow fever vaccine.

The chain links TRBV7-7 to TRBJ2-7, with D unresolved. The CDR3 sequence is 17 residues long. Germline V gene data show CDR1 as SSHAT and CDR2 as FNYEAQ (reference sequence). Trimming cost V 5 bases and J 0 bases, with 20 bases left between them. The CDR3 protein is CASSLNWGITLSYEQYF. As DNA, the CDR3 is TGTGCCAGCAGCCTAAATTGGGGTATTACCCTCTCCTACGAGCAGTACTTC.

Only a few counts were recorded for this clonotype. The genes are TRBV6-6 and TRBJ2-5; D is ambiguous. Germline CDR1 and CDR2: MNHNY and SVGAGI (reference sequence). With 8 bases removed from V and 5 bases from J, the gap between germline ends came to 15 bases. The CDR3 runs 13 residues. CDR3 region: CASRARTGETQYF. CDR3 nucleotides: TGTGCCAGCCGGGCCCGGACCGGGGAGACCCAGTACTTC.